This entry concerns a single T cell receptor (beta chain). Treatment in this sample: some 19 received Ad26.COV2.S at low or high dose, single or two shots; 5 received placebo; per-sample allocation not given. All samples were drawn on day 63, counting from the first vaccine or placebo injection. This record comes from a study of Ad26.COV2.S vaccination and SARS-CoV-2 variants. CDR3 length: 13 residues. Germline V gene lookup returns CDR1 MNHEY and CDR2 SVGAGI. Trimming removed 5 bases at V and 6 bases at J, with 13 bases between. The table came from immunoSEQ multiplex PCR; TCRdb's copy has only in-frame clones and leaves some out. This sample has approximately 340,000 clones, with approximately 81% found just once.

This TCR derives from a person between 18 and 65 years old who received the Ad26.COV2.S COVID-19 vaccine or a placebo. The sequencing here drew on peripheral blood, taken in a trial of Ad26.COV2.S vaccine versus placebo. V usage is TRBV6-5 and J usage is TRBJ1-2; possible D gene TRBD1, 5 bases. The CDR3 sequence: CASSPGHKDGYTF. The CDR3 DNA sequence: TGTGCCAGCAGTCCCGGACACAAAGATGGCTACACCTTC.